This is a list of T cell receptor beta chains from one sample in a study of T cells expressing NK-cell markers. TCRdb reprocessed the 5' RACE reads and keeps a single row for each CDR3 protein, giving no DNA. This sample's table reports about 260,000 distinct CDR3 sequences. The sample comprised blood T cells: a sorted CD56 or NKG2C T cell subset, CD4+ or CD8+ T cells, or bulk PBMC T cells (not recorded which). These receptors were collected from a man aged 18 to 29 in good health. The CDR3 runs from the conserved cysteine through the conserved F or W. The order of the fields is J gene, V gene, CDR3 protein.

J gene: TRBJ2-1
V gene: TRBV20-1
CDR3 protein: CSARDGAESMGEQFF

J gene: TRBJ1-6
V gene: TRBV7-9
CDR3 protein: CASSTHDPGGSPLHF

J gene: TRBJ1-2
V gene: TRBV29-1
CDR3 protein: CSVEEFRGLGYGYTF

J gene: TRBJ2-7
V gene: TRBV15
CDR3 protein: CATSRVGVVGYEQYF

J gene: TRBJ2-7
V gene: TRBV7-8
CDR3 protein: CASNIAGRPYEQYF

J gene: TRBJ2-3
V gene: TRBV2
CDR3 protein: CASIGQGRAQSDTQYF

J gene: TRBJ2-5
V gene: TRBV29-1
CDR3 protein: CSSRGSQETQYF

J gene: TRBJ2-5
V gene: TRBV12-3/TRBV12-4
CDR3 protein: CASSLVSWGEKGETQYF

J gene: TRBJ2-3
V gene: TRBV7-9
CDR3 protein: CASSPGQGHDTQYF

J gene: TRBJ2-3
V gene: TRBV10-3
CDR3 protein: CAISDRASGSTDTQYF

J gene: TRBJ1-1
V gene: TRBV6-1
CDR3 protein: CASTRTPDSTEAFF

J gene: TRBJ2-2
V gene: TRBV6-2/TRBV6-3
CDR3 protein: CASSYLRLAATGELFF

J gene: TRBJ1-4
V gene: TRBV3-1
CDR3 protein: CASSRTGQGDEKLFF

J gene: TRBJ2-2
V gene: TRBV29-1
CDR3 protein: CSALPGTTNTGELFF

J gene: TRBJ2-7
V gene: TRBV7-2
CDR3 protein: CASSSQGSSYEQYF

J gene: TRBJ1-1
V gene: TRBV6-1
CDR3 protein: CASRRDTYGDTEAFF

J gene: TRBJ2-5
V gene: TRBV5-6
CDR3 protein: CASSFIETQYF

J gene: TRBJ2-7
V gene: TRBV3-1
CDR3 protein: CASSPRDTRHYEQYF

J gene: TRBJ2-1
V gene: TRBV11-3
CDR3 protein: CASSLDLHEQFF

J gene: TRBJ2-1
V gene: TRBV3-1
CDR3 protein: CASKGVLASNEQFF

J gene: TRBJ2-7
V gene: TRBV18
CDR3 protein: CASSPVRMTGGIYEQYF

J gene: TRBJ2-4
V gene: TRBV25-1
CDR3 protein: CASSVYQGVGNIQYF

J gene: TRBJ2-5
V gene: TRBV25-1
CDR3 protein: CASSEILRETQYF

J gene: TRBJ2-2
V gene: TRBV29-1
CDR3 protein: CSALTVSNTGELFF

J gene: TRBJ2-7
V gene: TRBV12-3/TRBV12-4
CDR3 protein: CASRRGTYEQYF

J gene: TRBJ2-7
V gene: TRBV10-3
CDR3 protein: CAISPGLSSYEQYF

J gene: TRBJ2-1
V gene: TRBV6-2/TRBV6-3
CDR3 protein: CASSSTNWGPYNEQFF

J gene: TRBJ2-1
V gene: TRBV12-3/TRBV12-4
CDR3 protein: CASSFGGRERNEQFF

J gene: TRBJ1-2
V gene: TRBV4-3
CDR3 protein: CASSQEPGGGGYGYTF

J gene: TRBJ2-1
V gene: TRBV24-1
CDR3 protein: CATSDLRGEGAGNEQFF

J gene: TRBJ1-3
V gene: TRBV7-9
CDR3 protein: CASSSARGNTIYF

J gene: TRBJ1-4
V gene: TRBV6-1
CDR3 protein: CASRARDGGREKLFF

J gene: TRBJ2-7
V gene: TRBV25-1
CDR3 protein: CASSAKYEQYF

J gene: TRBJ2-1
V gene: TRBV20-1
CDR3 protein: CSADHTGLAGDEQFF

J gene: TRBJ2-5
V gene: TRBV20-1
CDR3 protein: CSATAGGEETQYF

J gene: TRBJ2-1
V gene: TRBV4-1
CDR3 protein: CASSQEGASGFYNEQFF

J gene: TRBJ2-1
V gene: TRBV14
CDR3 protein: CASSPPRLAGGEQFF

J gene: TRBJ2-5
V gene: TRBV14
CDR3 protein: CASSQDYRRQETQYF

J gene: TRBJ1-2
V gene: TRBV20-1
CDR3 protein: CSASLAGGYGYTF

J gene: TRBJ2-3
V gene: TRBV5-4
CDR3 protein: CASSSQGPQDTQYF

J gene: TRBJ2-5
V gene: TRBV30
CDR3 protein: CAWKGLAAAFGETQYF